The 22 T cell receptor beta chains reported below all come from one sample, sequenced in a study of T cell repertoires in cytomegalovirus infection. MiXCR, applied by TCRdb to the reads, yields one record per CDR3 protein. The sample yields some 280,000 distinct CDR3 sequences, roughly 13% seen once. The source material was PBMCs. The origin of the receptors is a human donor in good health (CMV status not recorded). Some clones in this sample may be carry-over from other donors' samples.

This clonotype showed up many times. V gene TRBV7-2 combines with J gene TRBJ1-5; D is possibly TRBD1 (6 bases). Germline V CDR1 and CDR2: SGHTA, FQGNSA. The CDR3 runs to 14 residues. Trimming cost V 1 base and J 4 bases, with 8 bases left between them. The CDR3 protein is CASSLGDKNQPQHF. Written as DNA, the CDR3 is TGTGCCAGCAGCTTAGGGGACAAAAATCAGCCCCAGCATTTT.

This clonotype has a count of ten or more. DNA of the CDR3: TGTGCCAGCAGCTCTAGTTACCGGGACAGGGAACAAAACATTCAGTACTTC. Translation gives CASSSSYRDREQNIQYF. The chain carries TRBV5-6 and TRBJ2-4; 9 bases map to TRBD1. Germline V gene data show CDR1 as SGHDT and CDR2 as YYEEEE. V lost 3 bases, J lost 5 bases, and 12 bases stayed unmatched. The CDR3 has 17 amino acids.

This clonotype occurred a few times. The rearrangement links TRBV12-3 or TRBV12-4 to TRBJ1-2; D might be TRBD1 (5 bases). Trimming cost V 6 bases and J 4 bases, with 18 bases left between them. This CDR3 is 15 amino acids long. The CDR3 DNA follows: TGTGCCAGCAGACCCACCGGGGGAGCCATCTATGGCTACACCTTC. Its translation: CASRPTGGAIYGYTF.

This clonotype occurred many times. The chain employs TRBV20-1 and TRBJ2-5, with D possibly TRBD1 on 5 matching bases. Germline CDR1 and CDR2: DFQATT and SNEGSKA (reference sequence). V lost 0 bases and J 5 bases, leaving 19 bases between the germline ends. This CDR3 has 16 amino acids. The CDR3 DNA is TGCAGTGCTAGAGAGCCCTTTCGACAGAACTGGGAGACCCAGTACTTC. It translates to CSAREPFRQNWETQYF.

On this clonotype: At one end, the junction sequence differs from germline, possibly due to a read error. J is TRBJ2-1 and V is TRBV12-3 or TRBV12-4; 12 bases line up with TRBD2. The CDR3 runs to 15 residues. Here the CDR3 reads CAISRASGGVNEQFF. CDR3 in DNA: TGTGCCATCAGTCGGGCTAGCGGGGGGGTCAATGAGCAGTTCTTC.

This clonotype was seen more than once but under ten times. The chain links TRBV28 to TRBJ2-7; 13 bases map to TRBD2. Germline V gene lookup returns CDR1 MDHEN and CDR2 SYDVKM. CDR3 length: 16 residues. As DNA, the CDR3 is TGTGCGATTAGGGGGCGGACTAGCGGGGGACCGTACGAGCAGTACTTC. It encodes CAIRGRTSGGPYEQYF.

V is TRBV5-4 and J is TRBJ1-2; D is uncertain. With 4 bases removed from V and 5 bases from J, the gap between germline ends came to 6 bases. CDR3 size: 11 residues. Per germline, CDR1 SGHNT and CDR2 YYREEE (reference sequence). The CDR3 DNA follows: TGTGCCAGCAGCCAATATTATGGCTACACCTTC. Translation: CASSQYYGYTF.

In its sample, this clonotype was seen a few times. The chain recombines TRBV7-2 with TRBJ2-7; weak D call: TRBD1 (5 bases). The CDR3 totals 14 residues. V dropped 5 bases and J dropped 9 bases, with 20 bases sitting between them. Germline V gene sequence: CDR1 SGHTA, CDR2 FQGNSA. The CDR3 DNA reads TGTGCCAGCAGCCCCGAGTGGACACACCACGGGCAGTACTTC. Protein: CASSPEWTHHGQYF.

CDR3 nucleotide sequence: TGCAGCGTTCTACCCCGGGACAGGGGGCTTTTTAGGGGGACTGAAGCTTTCTTT. This sequence encodes CSVLPRDRGLFRGTEAFF. The chain recombines TRBV29-1 with TRBJ1-1; TRBD1 matches at 12 bases. Per germline, CDR1 SQVTM and CDR2 ANQGSEA. Unmatched junction bases numbered 18, after V lost 5 bases and J lost 5 bases. This CDR3 has 18 amino acids.

This clonotype showed up many times. This sequence joins TRBV28 and TRBJ2-1, with 14 nucleotides matching TRBD2. Germline V gene data show CDR1 as MDHEN and CDR2 as SYDVKM. J was trimmed by 7 bases and V by 8 bases; bases with no gene match: 10. There are 16 residues in the CDR3. CDR3 amino acids: CASALPGLAGANEQFF. As DNA, the CDR3 is TGTGCCAGCGCTCTCCCGGGACTAGCGGGAGCAAATGAGCAGTTCTTC.

The chain employs TRBV20-1 and TRBJ1-1; D might be TRBD1 (5 bases). V was clipped by 6 bases and J by 0 bases, with 14 bases between them. Per germline, CDR1 DFQATT and CDR2 SNEGSKA (reference sequence). The CDR3 has 14 amino acids. CDR3 in amino acids: CSASPGTVNTEAFF. CDR3 DNA: TGCAGTGCCTCCCCGGGGACGGTGAACACTGAAGCTTTCTTT.

This clonotype was found many times. The chain employs TRBV20-1 and TRBJ2-1; TRBD1 or TRBD2 may be the D gene (5 bases each). This CDR3 region has 16 residues. Trimming removed 1 base from V and 8 bases from J, with 21 bases in between. Germline CDR1 DFQATT, CDR2 SNEGSKA (reference sequence). The DNA of the CDR3 is TGCAGTGCTAGAGGAGCAGTGATGGGGGAGTTGGATGAGCAGTTCTTC. Residues: CSARGAVMGELDEQFF.

This clonotype has more than one count but fewer than ten. This chain connects TRBV4-1 to TRBJ1-6, with D unclear. The CDR3 covers 17 residues. Germline V lookup: CDR1 MGHRA, CDR2 YSYEKL. V lost 0 bases to trimming and J lost 6 bases, with 15 bases between them. In DNA form, the CDR3 reads TGCGCCAGCAGCCAAGAAGGGCATACGGGAGTTAATTCACCCCTCCACTTT. Translation: CASSQEGHTGVNSPLHF.

This clonotype was counted many times. This rearrangement joins TRBV7-2 to TRBJ2-5; D may match TRBD1 or TRBD2 (5 bases each). The germline V gene has CDR1 SGHTA and CDR2 FQGNSA. CDR3 size: 14 residues. V was pared by 2 bases and J by 4 bases, with 11 bases between. The CDR3 coding sequence is TGTGCCAGCAGCTTACGGTGGGGGAGAGAGACCCAGTACTTC. This codes for CASSLRWGRETQYF.

The sample holds a few counts of this clonotype. The chain joins TRBV28 to TRBJ2-7; D possibly corresponds to TRBD1 (5 bases). CDR3 length: 13 residues. Germline-derived CDR1 and CDR2 are MDHEN and SYDVKM. The germline V and J ends were trimmed by 6 bases and 0 bases, with 9 bases remaining between them. CDR3 nucleotides: TGTGCCAGCAGCGGACACCGCTCCTACGAGCAGTACTTC. It yields the protein CASSGHRSYEQYF.

This clonotype was seen at least ten times. The chain carries TRBV7-2 and TRBJ2-1; 7 bases agree with TRBD2. After removal of 7 bases from V and 3 bases from J, the junction contained 9 bases not matched to a gene. Germline assignment: CDR1 SGHTA and CDR2 FQGNSA. The CDR3 contains 15 residues. CDR3 amino acids: CASTLSGGGYNEQFF. As DNA, the CDR3 is TGTGCCAGCACCCTATCTGGCGGGGGCTACAATGAGCAGTTCTTC. Full variable domain (remainder filled in from reference TRBV7-2 and TRBJ2-1): GAGVSQSPSNKVTEKGKDVELRCDPISGHTALYWYRQSLGQGLEFLIYFQGNSAPDKSGLPSDRFSAERTGGSVSTLTIQRTQQEDSAVYLCASTLSGGGYNEQFFGPGTRLTVL.

Ten or more counts support this clonotype. The V gene is TRBV6-5, the J gene TRBJ2-7; possibly TRBD1 for D (5 bases). The CDR3 loop spans 13 amino acids. Germline loops: CDR1 MNHEY, CDR2 SVGAGI. V shed 5 bases and J shed 0 bases, with 8 bases lying between them. The CDR3 DNA follows: TGTGCCAGCAGTAGACAGAGCTCCTACGAGCAGTACTTC. This sequence encodes CASSRQSSYEQYF.

The J gene is TRBJ2-7, the V gene TRBV19; no clear D. Trimming removed 7 bases from V and 2 bases from J, with 15 bases in between. The CDR3 consists of 14 residues. Germline CDR1 is LNHDA and CDR2 is SQIVND (reference sequence). CDR3 sequence (DNA): TGTGCCAGTACCCCGGCCCTGGGCCCCTACGAGCAGTACTTC. Translation gives CASTPALGPYEQYF.

This clonotype was detected a few times. This chain joins TRBV4-1 and TRBJ2-5, with a weak D call TRBD1 (6 bases). V gave up 1 base and J gave up 5 bases, with 14 bases separating them. The germline CDR1 and CDR2 sequences are MGHRA and YSYEKL. This CDR3 comprises 15 residues. CDR3 protein: CASSQVQGHGETQYF. As DNA, the CDR3 is TGCGCCAGCAGCCAAGTGCAGGGGCACGGGGAGACCCAGTACTTC.

The rearrangement links TRBV11-2 to TRBJ2-2, with D perhaps TRBD1 (6 bases). V gave up 3 bases and J gave up 4 bases, with 12 bases separating them. The CDR3 has 15 amino acids. The germline CDR1 and CDR2 sequences are SGHAT and FQNNGV. As DNA, the CDR3 is TGTGCCAGCAGCTTCCGGACAGAGGCCACCGGGGAGCTGTTTTTT. Translating it yields CASSFRTEATGELFF.

This clonotype was detected only a few times. This sequence joins TRBV6-5 and TRBJ2-1; 8 nucleotides line up with TRBD2. The CDR3 loop spans 16 amino acids. Germline CDR1 and CDR2: MNHEY and SVGAGI. Unmatched junction bases numbered 15, after V lost 5 bases and J lost 9 bases. DNA of the CDR3: TGTGCCAGCAGTGGCCGGCGAGCGGGAGCATCGAGTGAGCAGTTCTTC. The encoded protein is CASSGRRAGASSEQFF.

The chain uses TRBV2 and TRBJ1-4, with unresolved D. This CDR3 has 14 amino acids. Trimming left V 5 bases short and J 5 bases short, with 12 bases between. Germline lookup yields CDR1 SNHLY and CDR2 FYNNEI. In DNA form, the CDR3 reads TGTGCCAGCAGTCCGGGCAGCCTAAATGAAAAACTGTTTTTT. Amino acid sequence: CASSPGSLNEKLFF.